The 5 T cell receptor beta chains below come from one sample, sequenced in a study of blood T cells in healthy people across ages. Primers used in a second PCR of roughly 6 to 12 cycles were a sample-barcoded 5' primer and a J-beta primer mix. From the 5' RACE reads, TCRdb called clonotypes with MiXCR, one entry per CDR3 protein. This sample has 550,000 to 650,000 distinct CDR3 sequences, with over 25% found just once. The sample was also reused in another study, on T cells of mothers and their children.

Specimen: blood. The receptors stem from a boy aged 2 to 9 in good health.

DNA for the CDR3: TGTGCCAGCAGCGTAGTTTGGTCTAGCGGGAGCTACGAGCAGTACTTC. It translates to CASSVVWSSGSYEQYF. The rearrangement joins TRBV9 to TRBJ2-7; 10 bases line up with TRBD2. The CDR3 totals 16 residues. The ends lost 0 bases at V and 3 bases at J; junction bases unmatched: 6. Germline values: CDR1 SGDLS, CDR2 YYNGEE.

There are a few counts of this clonotype. CDR3 in DNA: TGCAGTGCTAGAGATCTTGGACAGGGCTCCTACGAGCAGTACTTC. Translation: CSARDLGQGSYEQYF. V is TRBV20-1 and J is TRBJ2-5; 8 nucleotides match TRBD1. The J call could be wrong; TRBJ2-7 is a better fit for the DNA end. The CDR3 consists of 15 residues. The germline gives CDR1 DFQATT, CDR2 SNEGSKA (reference sequence).

The rearrangement joins TRBV6-1 to TRBJ2-7; 9 positions agree with TRBD2. The CDR3 contains 15 residues. Trimming removed 4 bases from V and 0 bases from J; junction bases left unmatched: 4. Germline-derived CDR1 and CDR2 are MNHNS and SASEGT. CDR3 residues: CASSVGGLASYEQYF. The CDR3 DNA reads TGTGCCAGCAGTGTGGGGGGACTAGCCTCCTACGAGCAGTACTTC.

The chain uses TRBV12-3 or TRBV12-4 and TRBJ2-5; no reliable D call. With 4 bases removed from V and 4 bases from J, the gap between germline ends came to 19 bases. CDR3 length: 16 residues. The CDR3: CASSYLDPGSRETQYF. The CDR3 DNA follows: TGTGCCAGCAGTTATTTGGACCCCGGAAGTAGAGAGACCCAGTACTTC.

J is TRBJ2-1 and V is TRBV6-1; 10 bases agree with TRBD1. There are 16 residues in the CDR3. After removal of 3 bases from V and 3 bases from J, the junction contained 5 bases not matched to a gene. Germline CDR1 reads MNHNS; CDR2 reads SASEGT. The CDR3 sequence: CASSDWGTGVYNEQFF. In DNA form, the CDR3 reads TGTGCCAGCAGTGATTGGGGGACAGGGGTCTACAATGAGCAGTTCTTC.